This paragraph covers one T cell receptor beta chain sequence. The record originates from a study of blood T cell repertoires in COVID-19. The overall study: Samples taken during acute and convalescent COVID-19 were collected in the United States, Italy and Spain.

In the original workflow: Estimated nucleated cell counts came from reference gene primer amplification. TCRdb's copy holds only in-frame clones and misses some; the assay was immunoSEQ multiplex PCR. The D gene and trimming were derived from the DNA, and the V and J assignments and clone size from that table. This sample carries some 200,000 clones, approximately 82% of them seen once, and the ten largest clones take 4% to 6.5%. Germline V CDR1 and CDR2: DFQATT, SNEGSKA (reference sequence). V lost 3 bases to trimming and J lost 7 bases, with 13 bases between them. The CDR3 covers 14 residues. Participants were aged about 18 to 90 years from 24 US areas. Participants' own reports of clinical history determined their cohort assignment.

Sequencing was carried out using PBMCs or T cells enriched from blood (not recorded which). This receptor was taken from a woman between 55 and 75 years old with acute COVID-19. This chain links TRBV20-1 with TRBJ1-6; D possibly corresponds to TRBD1 (5 bases). As DNA, the CDR3 is TGCAGTGCTAGTAAGGGGACTGGGAATTCACCCCTCCACTTT. It translates to CSASKGTGNSPLHF.